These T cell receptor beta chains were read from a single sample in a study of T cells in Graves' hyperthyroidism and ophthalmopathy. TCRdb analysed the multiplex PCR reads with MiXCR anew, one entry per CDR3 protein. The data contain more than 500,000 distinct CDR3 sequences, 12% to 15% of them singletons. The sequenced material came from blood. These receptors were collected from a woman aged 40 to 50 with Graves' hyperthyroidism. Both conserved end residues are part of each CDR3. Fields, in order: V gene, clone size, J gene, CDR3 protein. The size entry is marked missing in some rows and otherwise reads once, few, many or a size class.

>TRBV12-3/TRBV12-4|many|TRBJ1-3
CASSYGNTIYF
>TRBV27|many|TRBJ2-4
CASQAGALGSIQYF
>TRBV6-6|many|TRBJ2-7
CASSYSPSYEQYF
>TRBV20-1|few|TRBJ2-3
CSAINRDRPTDTQYF
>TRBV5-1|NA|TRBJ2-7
CASSTDRVISYEQYF
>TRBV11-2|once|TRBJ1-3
CASSHGQISGNTIYF
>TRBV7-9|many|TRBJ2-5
CASSPSGSGGETQYF
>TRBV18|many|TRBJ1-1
CASSPQGAWTEAFF
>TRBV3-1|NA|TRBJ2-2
CASRGTSGRPGELFF
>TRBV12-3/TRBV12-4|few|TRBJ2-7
CASSLRDRAGYEQYF
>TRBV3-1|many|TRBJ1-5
CASSQGGAYGNQPQHF
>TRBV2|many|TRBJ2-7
CASTEWDLEQYF
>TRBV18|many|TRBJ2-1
CASSPPNGGRANEQFF
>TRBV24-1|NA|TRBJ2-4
CATSASFGQRNIQYF
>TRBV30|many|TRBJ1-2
CAWSVTRNYGYTF
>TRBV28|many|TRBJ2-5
CASSQLGTGRKETQYF
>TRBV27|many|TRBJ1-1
CASSFRGGNTEAFF
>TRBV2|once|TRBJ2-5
CASSKRGATQYF
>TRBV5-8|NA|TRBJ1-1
CASSREAGPEAFF
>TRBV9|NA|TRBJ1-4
CAGSGPTGMFGNEKLFF
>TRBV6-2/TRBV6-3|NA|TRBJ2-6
CASRGQGRSGANVLTF
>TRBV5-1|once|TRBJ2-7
CASSSSPGTITYEQYF
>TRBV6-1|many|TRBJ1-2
CASSRPNLGGYTF
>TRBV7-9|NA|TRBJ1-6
CASSGSTGINKPLHF
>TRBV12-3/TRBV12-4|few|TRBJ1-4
CASRNSQSVEKLFF
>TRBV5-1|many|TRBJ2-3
CASSSKTSGRWWDTQYF
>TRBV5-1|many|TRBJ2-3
CASRFGGTGFTDTQYF
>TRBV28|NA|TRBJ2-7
CASSPSLGGATYEQYF
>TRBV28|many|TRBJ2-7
CASSLYGTGDYEQYF
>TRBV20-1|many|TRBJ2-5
CSASGTGHLQETQYF
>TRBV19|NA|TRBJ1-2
CASSTIASGGYGYTF
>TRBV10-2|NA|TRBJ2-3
CASTLRQGYTDTQYF
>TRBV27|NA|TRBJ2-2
CASRTGTGTGELFF
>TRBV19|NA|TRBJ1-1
CASSIVSMNTEAFF
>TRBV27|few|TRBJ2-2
CASSGTPSSTGELFF
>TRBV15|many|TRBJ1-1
CATSPRVAAAGVKEAFF
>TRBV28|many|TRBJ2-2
CASSSGPYTGELFF
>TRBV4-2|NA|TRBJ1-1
CASSQDPVTDTEAFF
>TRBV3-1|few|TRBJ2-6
CASSQGYSGANVLTF
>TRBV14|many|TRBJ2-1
CASSPLANYNEQFF
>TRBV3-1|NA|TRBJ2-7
CASSQGTGTQYF
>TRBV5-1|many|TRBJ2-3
CASSLVSGREQYF
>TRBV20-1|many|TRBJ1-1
CSARNRLNTEAFF
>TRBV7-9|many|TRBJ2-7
CASSSDSGRGSYEQYF
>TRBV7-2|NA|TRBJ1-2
CASSQDRVTYGYTF
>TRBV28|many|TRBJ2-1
CASTGTVAYNEQFF
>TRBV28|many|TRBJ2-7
CASNSFRDRVSYEQYF
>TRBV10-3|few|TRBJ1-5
CAISESRDSNQPQHF
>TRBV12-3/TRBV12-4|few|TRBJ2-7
CASRDGRGWGEEQYF
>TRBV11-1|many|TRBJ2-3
CASSLVEGDTQYF
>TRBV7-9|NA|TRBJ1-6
CASSKSTGYNSPLHF
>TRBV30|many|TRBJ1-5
CAWSVGQGDQPQHF
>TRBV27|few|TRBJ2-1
CASSSESSYNEQFF
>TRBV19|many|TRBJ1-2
CASTTRNRIQYGYTF
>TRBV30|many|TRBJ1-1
CAWSVAERNTEAFF